This T cell receptor beta chain was captured in a study of T-cell reconstitution after alpha-beta-depleted transplantation in children. Using unique molecular identifiers, the investigators prepared the TCRbeta library. One entry per CDR3 protein results from TCRdb running MiXCR on the PCR reads. The sample records 500,000 to 600,000 distinct CDR3 sequences, about 33% being singletons. Per the germline V gene, CDR1 is ENHRY and CDR2 is SYGVKD. The CDR3 covers 19 residues. Germline trimming cut 4 bases from V and 6 bases from J; bases unmatched to any gene: 22. This clonotype was sampled from a human donor who donated a stem cell graft to a child with aplastic anemia. This material consisted of PBMCs from the stem cell graft donor, taken from the stem cell graft. The chain employs TRBV10-3 and TRBJ1-2; TRBD1 aligns across 8 bases. The CDR3 loop is CAISVPLKRTGPHWDGYTF. As DNA, the CDR3 is TGTGCCATCAGTGTACCCTTAAAACGGACAGGGCCCCATTGGGATGGCTACACCTTC.